Following are 26 T cell receptor beta chains from one sample sequenced in a study of T cells after yellow fever vaccination. TCRdb used MiXCR to reprocess the 5' RACE reads, holding one entry per CDR3 protein. The repertoire holds 550,000 or so distinct CDR3 sequences, with less than 20% as singletons. The starting material was PBMCs, obtained 15 days after the yellow fever booster vaccination. The source of these receptors is a man younger than 45 who received the YFV17D yellow fever vaccine.

The CDR3 spells CASSFRQGPGHSEAFF. DNA for the CDR3: TGTGCCAGCAGCTTTAGACAGGGCCCAGGGCACTCTGAAGCTTTCTTT. The chain uses TRBV7-6 and TRBJ1-1, with TRBD1 matching 7 bases. The germline gives CDR1 SGHVS, CDR2 FNYEAQ. This CDR3 has 16 residues. The V gene end was trimmed by 3 bases and the J gene end by 6 bases; junction bases not matched to a gene: 13.

This clonotype occurred a few times. V and J are TRBV7-2 and TRBJ2-3; 7 nucleotides line up with TRBD1. CDR3 length equals 14 residues. The trim removed 5 bases at V and 8 bases at J, leaving 10 bases unmatched. Germline values: CDR1 SGHTA, CDR2 FQGNSA. Written as DNA, the CDR3 is TGTGCCAGCAGCCGAGACAGGGCACAGATTACGCAGTATTTT. This translates into CASSRDRAQITQYF.

This clonotype was observed a few times. V usage is TRBV30 and J usage is TRBJ2-5; D is perhaps TRBD2 (6 bases). V lost 1 base and J lost 5, with 14 bases in between. The CDR3 is 14 residues long. Germline V CDR1 and CDR2: GTSNPN, SVGIG (reference sequence). The CDR3 spells CAWSEDGGGETQYF. The DNA for the CDR3 is TGTGCCTGGAGTGAAGACGGGGGAGGCGAGACCCAGTACTTC.

This clonotype has more than one count but fewer than ten. The chain combines TRBV6-5 with TRBJ2-5; tentatively, D is TRBD2 (6 bases). Germline CDR1 MNHEY, CDR2 SVGAGI. This CDR3 is 14 amino acids long. V was shortened by 6 bases and J by 5 bases, with 16 bases between the two germline ends. The CDR3 bases are TGTGCCAGCAGGACTCCGGGGGTTGTGGAGACCCAGTACTTC. It encodes CASRTPGVVETQYF.

In this sample, this clonotype turned up many times. This chain joins TRBV19 and TRBJ2-2; the D call may be TRBD1 or TRBD2 (5 bases each). The CDR3 contains 15 residues. Trimming removed 3 bases at V and 3 bases at J, with 11 bases between. Germline V gene sequence: CDR1 LNHDA, CDR2 SQIVND (reference sequence). DNA for the CDR3: TGTGCCAGTAGTATTCTCGGGGCTTACACCGGGGAGCTGTTTTTT. As protein: CASSILGAYTGELFF.

This clonotype was observed a handful of times. CDR3 region: CEKHRGLRNEQYF. In DNA form, the CDR3 reads TGTGAGAAGCACCGGGGGCTCCGGAACGAGCAGTACTTC. The rearrangement uses TRBV12-3 or TRBV12-4 and TRBJ2-7; D is possibly TRBD1 or TRBD2 (6 bases each). The CDR3 is 13 residues long.

This clonotype was picked up a small number of times. The rearrangement links TRBV5-1 to TRBJ2-7; 13 bases fit TRBD2. The germline gives CDR1 SGHRS, CDR2 YFSETQ. Losses at the gene ends were 0 bases for V and 3 bases for J; bases not matched to a gene: 3. The CDR3 is made up of 16 amino acids. The CDR3 DNA sequence: TGCGCCAGCAGCTTGGGGACTAGCGGGAGCTTCTACGAGCAGTACTTC. This translates into CASSLGTSGSFYEQYF.

Many counts were recorded for this clonotype. As DNA, the CDR3 is TGTGCCAGCAGCTTAGTTGCTAGCGGCTACAATGAGCAGTTCTTC. This translates into CASSLVASGYNEQFF. The chain uses TRBV7-2 and TRBJ2-1; 7 bases map to TRBD2. CDR3 length: 15 amino acids. The V gene end was trimmed by 1 base and the J gene end by 3 bases; junction bases not matched to a gene: 3. Per the germline V gene, CDR1 is SGHTA and CDR2 is FQGNSA. The full variable domain, rest sourced from reference TRBV7-2 and TRBJ2-1, is GAGVSQSPSNKVTEKGKDVELRCDPISGHTALYWYRQSLGQGLEFLIYFQGNSAPDKSGLPSDRFSAERTGGSVSTLTIQRTQQEDSAVYLCASSLVASGYNEQFFGPGTRLTVL.

The chain links TRBV7-9 to TRBJ1-2; 8 bases align to TRBD1. CDR1 SEHNR and CDR2 FQNEAQ come from the germline V gene (reference sequence). The CDR3 is 14 amino acids. The V gene end was trimmed by 4 bases and the J gene end by 6 bases; junction bases not matched to a gene: 7. CDR3 sequence (DNA): TGTGCCAGCAGCTCACGACAGGGGCCCAATGGCTACACCTTC. Amino acids: CASSSRQGPNGYTF.

The sample holds a few counts of this clonotype. This chain links TRBV9 with TRBJ2-1; weak D call: TRBD1 (6 bases). This CDR3 is 14 amino acids long. V lost 4 bases, J lost 10 bases, and 18 bases lay in between. Germline V gene sequence: CDR1 SGDLS, CDR2 YYNGEE. The CDR3 nucleotides are TGTGCCAGCAGCAGGTCCGGGACATCGCTCGAGCAGTTCTTC. Protein product: CASSRSGTSLEQFF.

The J gene is TRBJ2-2, the V gene TRBV5-6; TRBD2 might be the D (5 bases). The CDR3 runs 15 residues. The V and J ends lost 4 bases and 1 base respectively, with 11 bases between them. Germline-derived CDR1 and CDR2 are SGHDT and YYEEEE. The CDR3 coding sequence is TGTGCCAGCAGCCCCGAGGGAGTGAACACCGGGGAGCTGTTTTTT. Translated: CASSPEGVNTGELFF.

This clonotype was counted between two and nine times. This chain joins TRBV4-2 and TRBJ2-3, with TRBD2 as a possible D gene (5 bases). From germline, CDR1 is LGHNA and CDR2 YNFKEQ. This CDR3 contains 15 residues. Between the trimmed V and J ends, which lost 1 base and 0 bases, there was a span of 8 bases. The CDR3 loop reads CASSQVEGSTDTQYF. In DNA, the CDR3 is TGTGCCAGCAGCCAAGTTGAGGGAAGCACAGATACGCAGTATTTT.

The chain employs TRBV4-3 and TRBJ2-1; TRBD2 matches 9 bases. Germline CDR1 reads LGHNA; CDR2 reads YSLEER. This CDR3 has 17 amino acids. Trimming removed 0 bases from V and 7 bases from J; junction bases left unmatched: 10. The CDR3 region is CASSQDRSGRFQNEQFF. CDR3 coding DNA: TGCGCCAGCAGCCAAGATCGTAGCGGGAGATTCCAAAATGAGCAGTTCTTC.

This clonotype was picked up a small number of times. This sequence joins TRBV20-1 and TRBJ2-1; possible D gene TRBD2, 6 bases. The length of the CDR3 is 13 residues. Germline CDR1 reads DFQATT; CDR2 reads SNEGSKA (reference sequence). V lost 3 bases and J 16 bases, leaving 22 bases between the germline ends. The CDR3 sequence is CSARNGRGKANFF. DNA for the CDR3: TGCAGTGCTAGGAACGGGCGCGGGAAGGCCAATTTCTTC.

This clonotype was recorded at least ten times. The V gene is TRBV19, the J gene TRBJ2-7; tentative D call: TRBD1 (6 bases). Germline-derived CDR1 and CDR2 are LNHDA and SQIVND (reference sequence). With 5 bases removed from V and 2 bases from J, the gap between germline ends came to 13 bases. CDR3 length: 14 amino acids. CDR3 nucleotides: TGTGCCAGTAGTCGACGGGACATACCCTACGAGCAGTACTTC. It is translated as CASSRRDIPYEQYF.

The chain is built from TRBV15 and TRBJ2-3; D might be TRBD2 (6 bases). The CDR3 extends over 17 amino acids. CDR1 and CDR2 from the germline V gene are LNHNV and YYDKDF (reference sequence). V lost 0 bases and J lost 6, with 19 bases in between. The CDR3 sequence is CATSRDLTSVRGDTQYF. The DNA for the CDR3 is TGTGCCACCAGCAGAGATCTTACGAGCGTCCGGGGGGATACGCAGTATTTT.

This clonotype was observed a handful of times. This chain connects TRBV6-1 to TRBJ1-2, with TRBD1 matching 10 bases. In germline, CDR1 is MNHNS, CDR2 SASEGT. The CDR3 runs to 15 residues. After removal of 7 bases from V and 6 bases from J, the junction contained 11 bases not matched to a gene. This CDR3 reads CASNHRTGGSDGYTF. The CDR3 coding sequence is TGTGCCAGCAACCATCGGACAGGGGGATCGGATGGCTACACCTTC.

This clonotype showed up just a few times. V gene TRBV12-3 or TRBV12-4 combines with J gene TRBJ2-1, with D perhaps TRBD1 or TRBD2 (7 bases each). The CDR3 totals 15 residues. V gave up 3 bases and J gave up 4 bases, with 13 bases separating them. The CDR3 spells CASSFQGGDYNEQFF. The CDR3 DNA is TGTGCCAGCAGTTTTCAGGGGGGGGATTACAATGAGCAGTTCTTC.

The rearrangement joins TRBV19 to TRBJ2-1; maybe TRBD2 (6 bases). The CDR3 sequence is 14 residues long. The germline gives CDR1 LNHDA, CDR2 SQIVND (reference sequence). Trimming pared 1 base from V and 6 bases from J, leaving 10 bases between. The CDR3 DNA reads as TGTGCCAGTAGTATAGCCTTCGGGAGCAATGAGCAGTTCTTC. Translating it yields CASSIAFGSNEQFF. The full variable domain, with the rest looked up from reference TRBV19 and TRBJ2-1, is DGGITQSPKYLFRKEGQNVTLSCEQNLNHDAMYWYRQDPGQGLRLIYYSQIVNDFQKGDIAEGYSVSREKKESFPLTVTSAQKNPTAFYLCASSIAFGSNEQFFGPGTRLTVL.

A few counts support this clonotype. DNA of the CDR3: TGTGCCAGCAGGGCTACAGGCTATGGCTACACCTTC. This encodes CASRATGYGYTF. The chain couples TRBV6-5 to TRBJ1-2; possibly TRBD1 for D (5 bases). V was cut by 6 bases and J by 4 bases, with 9 bases left in between. Germline values: CDR1 MNHEY, CDR2 SVGAGI. CDR3 length equals 12 residues.

The chain employs TRBV5-1 and TRBJ2-3; 14 bases line up with TRBD2. J lost 1 base, V lost 9 bases, and 1 base had no gene match. Germline assignment: CDR1 SGHRS and CDR2 YFSETQ. The CDR3 runs 14 residues. The CDR3 spells CATTSGRGTDTQYF. Here the CDR3 DNA reads TGCGCCACGACTAGCGGGAGGGGCACAGATACGCAGTATTTT.

The rearrangement joins TRBV12-3 or TRBV12-4 to TRBJ2-1; TRBD2 agrees at 13 bases. Trimming took 5 bases from V and 7 from J; bases not matched to a gene: 8. The CDR3 loop spans 16 amino acids. The CDR3 protein is CASSLTGTSGINEQFF. The CDR3 coding sequence is TGTGCCAGCAGTCTGACCGGGACTAGCGGGATAAATGAGCAGTTCTTC.

This clonotype occurred a few times. This chain joins TRBV27 and TRBJ1-2; 7 nucleotides line up with TRBD1. The germline V gene encodes CDR1 MNHEY and CDR2 SMNVEV (reference sequence). The CDR3 extends over 15 amino acids. Germline trimming cut 4 bases from V and 5 bases from J; bases unmatched to any gene: 10. The CDR3 region is CASSSNAGTAYGYTF. The CDR3 coding sequence is TGTGCCAGCAGTTCCAACGCCGGGACAGCATATGGCTACACCTTC.

There are many counts of this clonotype. The V gene is TRBV28, the J gene TRBJ2-7; perhaps D is TRBD1 or TRBD2 (5 bases each). The V end lost 6 bases, the J end lost 3 bases, and 18 bases lay between the germline ends. Germline-derived CDR1 and CDR2 are MDHEN and SYDVKM. This CDR3 has 15 amino acids. In DNA, the CDR3 is TGTGCCAGCAGACCTCAGGGTGGGGAGTTCTACGAGCAGTACTTC. Translated, it gives CASRPQGGEFYEQYF.

In its sample, this clonotype was seen many times. The gene calls are TRBV2 and TRBJ2-1, with 10 bases fitting TRBD2. Trimming removed 4 bases from V and 15 bases from J; junction bases left unmatched: 15. The germline V gene has CDR1 SNHLY and CDR2 FYNNEI. This CDR3 comprises 15 residues. CDR3 protein: CASSAASGSPLRSFF. CDR3 coding DNA: TGTGCCAGCAGTGCGGCTAGCGGGAGCCCTCTTCGTTCGTTCTTC.

This chain joins TRBV7-8 and TRBJ2-1, with 11 bases identical to TRBD2. The CDR3 sequence is 16 residues long. Germline CDR1 reads SGHVS; CDR2 reads FQNEAQ. The J segment lost 8 bases and the V segment lost 5 bases, leaving 11 bases of the junction unmatched. CDR3 sequence: CASSLQRLAGSDEQFF. The CDR3 nucleotides read TGTGCCAGCAGCCTCCAACGACTAGCGGGATCCGATGAGCAGTTCTTC.